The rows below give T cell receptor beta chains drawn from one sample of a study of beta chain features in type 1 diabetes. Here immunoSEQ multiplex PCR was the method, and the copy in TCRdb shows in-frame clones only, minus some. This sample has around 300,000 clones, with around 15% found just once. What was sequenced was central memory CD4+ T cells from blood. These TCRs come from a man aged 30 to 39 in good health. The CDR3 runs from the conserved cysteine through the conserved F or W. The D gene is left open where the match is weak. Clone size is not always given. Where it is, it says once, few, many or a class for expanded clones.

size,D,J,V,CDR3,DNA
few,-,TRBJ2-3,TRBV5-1,CASSLARGSTDTQYF,TGCGCCAGCAGCTTGGCTAGGGGAAGCACAGATACGCAGTATTTT
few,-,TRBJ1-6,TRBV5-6,CASSLPGAGGNSPLHF,TGTGCCAGCAGCTTGCCAGGGGCAGGCGGTAATTCACCCCTCCACTTT
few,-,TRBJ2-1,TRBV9,CASSVGPGGGARHDEQFF,TGTGCCAGCAGCGTAGGTCCCGGTGGTGGGGCTAGACATGATGAGCAGTTCTTC
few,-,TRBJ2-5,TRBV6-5,CASSYEAGSQETQYF,TGTGCCAGCAGTTACGAGGCAGGCTCACAAGAGACCCAGTACTTC
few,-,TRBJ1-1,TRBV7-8,CASSLGDPRNTEAFF,TGTGCCAGCAGCTTAGGGGATCCTAGGAACACTGAAGCTTTCTTT
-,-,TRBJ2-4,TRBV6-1,CASSALTDYQGNIQYF,TGTGCCAGCAGTGCCCTGACCGACTATCAGGGAAACATTCAGTACTTC
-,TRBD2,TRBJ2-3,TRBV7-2,CASSLMGSGGYDTQYF,TGTGCCAGCAGCTTAATGGGTAGCGGGGGGTACGATACGCAGTATTTT
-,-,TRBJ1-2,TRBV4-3,CASSQAPGTNYGYTF,TGCGCCAGCAGCCAAGCTCCGGGAACTAACTATGGCTACACCTTC
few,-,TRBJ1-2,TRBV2,CASSTGYGYTF,TGTGCCAGCAGCACAGGGTATGGCTACACCTTC
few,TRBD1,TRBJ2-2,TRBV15,CATSIDYRGARELFF,TGTGCCACCAGCATAGATTACAGGGGGGCTAGGGAGCTGTTTTTT
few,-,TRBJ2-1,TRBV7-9,CASSLGQTLNEQFF,TGTGCCAGCAGCTTAGGACAGACACTCAATGAGCAGTTCTTC
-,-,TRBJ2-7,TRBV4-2,CASSQAAGGLYEQYF,TGTGCCAGCAGCCAAGCTGCCGGGGGGCTATACGAGCAGTACTTC
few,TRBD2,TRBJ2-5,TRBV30,CAWTPPGLGETQYF,TGTGCCTGGACCCCCCCGGGACTAGGGGAGACCCAGTACTTC
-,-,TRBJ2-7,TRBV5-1,CASSLGEYEQYF,TGCGCCAGCAGCTTGGGGGAGTACGAGCAGTACTTC
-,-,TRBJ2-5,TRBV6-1,CASSEVLGKETQYF,TGTGCCAGCAGTGAAGTGCTGGGAAAAGAGACCCAGTACTTC
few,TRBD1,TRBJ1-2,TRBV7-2,CASSPPNRGPGYTF,TGTGCCAGCAGCCCGCCTAACAGGGGGCCTGGCTACACCTTC
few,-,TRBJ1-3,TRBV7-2,CASSLERAGNTIYF,TGTGCCAGCAGCTTAGAAAGGGCAGGAAACACCATATATTTT
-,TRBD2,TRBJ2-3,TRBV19,CASSIVTSGSYTQYF,TGTGCCAGTAGTATAGTTACTAGCGGGAGCTATACGCAGTATTTT
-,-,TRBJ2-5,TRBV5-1,CASSLGGGQETQYF,TGCGCCAGCAGCTTGGGGGGCGGACAAGAGACCCAGTACTTC
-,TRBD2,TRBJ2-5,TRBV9,CASSVLAGGPETQYF,TGTGCCAGCAGCGTTCTCGCGGGGGGGCCGGAGACCCAGTACTTC
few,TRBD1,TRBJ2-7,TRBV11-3,CASSSGQGLYEQYF,TGTGCCAGCAGCTCTGGACAGGGACTCTACGAGCAGTACTTC
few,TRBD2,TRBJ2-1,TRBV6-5,CAISGRTSRNEQFF,TGTGCCATCAGCGGGAGGACAAGCCGTAATGAGCAGTTCTTC
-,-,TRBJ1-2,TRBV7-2,CASSYQGYGYTF,TGTGCCAGCAGCTACCAGGGTTATGGCTACACCTTC
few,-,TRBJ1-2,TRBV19,CASSIQGGSGYTF,TGTGCCAGTAGTATCCAAGGTGGAAGTGGCTACACCTTC
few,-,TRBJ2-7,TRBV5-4,CASSLSRTDFYEQYF,TGTGCCAGCAGCTTGTCGAGGACAGACTTTTACGAGCAGTACTTC
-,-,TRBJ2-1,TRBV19,CASSRGRGSVNEQFF,TGTGCCAGTAGTAGGGGGCGGGGGTCGGTAAATGAGCAGTTCTTC
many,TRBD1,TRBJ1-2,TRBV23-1,CASSPDPDRVDGYTF,TGCGCCAGCAGTCCGGATCCGGACAGGGTGGACGGCTACACCTTC
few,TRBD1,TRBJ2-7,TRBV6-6,CASSYSGTGGYEQYF,TGTGCCAGCAGTTACTCGGGGACAGGGGGCTACGAGCAGTACTTC
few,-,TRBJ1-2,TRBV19,CASSIRDYGYTF,TGTGCCAGTAGTATAAGGGACTATGGCTACACCTTC
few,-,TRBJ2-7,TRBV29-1,CSVEAPGPSYEQYF,TGCAGCGTTGAAGCCCCCGGGCCTTCCTACGAGCAGTACTTC
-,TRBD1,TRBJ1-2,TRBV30,CAWGTGRARDYGYTF,TGTGCCTGGGGGACAGGGAGGGCGAGGGATTATGGCTACACCTTC
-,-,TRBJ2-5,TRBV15,CATSREPMDGKETQYF,TGTGCCACCAGCAGAGAGCCCATGGACGGAAAAGAGACCCAGTACTTC
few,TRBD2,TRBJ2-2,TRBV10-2,CASSENGGASGELFF,TGCGCCAGCAGTGAGAACGGGGGGGCATCCGGGGAGCTGTTTTTT
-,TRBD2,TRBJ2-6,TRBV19,CASSAGGRPSGANVLTF,TGTGCCAGTAGTGCGGGGGGTAGGCCTTCTGGGGCCAACGTCCTGACTTTC
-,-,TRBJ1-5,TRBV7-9,CASSGRDNQPQHF,TGTGCCAGCAGCGGAAGAGACAATCAGCCCCAGCATTTT
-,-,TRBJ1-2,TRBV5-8,CASSLGTRQGGGYTF,TGTGCCAGCAGCTTGGGAACAAGGCAAGGAGGTGGCTACACCTTC
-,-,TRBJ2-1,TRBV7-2,CASSLLPSGNEQFF,TGTGCCAGCAGCTTACTACCTTCGGGCAATGAGCAGTTCTTC
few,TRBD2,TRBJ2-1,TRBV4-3,CASSPGGSTYNEQFF,TGCGCCAGCAGCCCGGGGGGGTCGACATACAATGAGCAGTTCTTC
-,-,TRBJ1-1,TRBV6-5,CASSLATGTEAFF,TGTGCCAGCAGTTTAGCAACGGGCACTGAAGCTTTCTTT
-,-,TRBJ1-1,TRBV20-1,CSAGSNTEAFF,TGCAGTGCGGGCTCGAACACTGAAGCTTTCTTT
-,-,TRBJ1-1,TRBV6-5,CASIGGLEKAFF,TGTGCCAGCATCGGGGGTTTGGAGAAAGCTTTCTTT
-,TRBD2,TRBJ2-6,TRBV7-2,CARRTSGGTGANVLTF,TGTGCCAGACGGACTAGCGGGGGAACTGGGGCCAACGTCCTGACTTTC
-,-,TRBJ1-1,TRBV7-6,CASSANGRNTEAFF,TGTGCCAGCTCAGCCAATGGCCGGAACACTGAAGCTTTCTTT
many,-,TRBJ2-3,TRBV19,CASSTRSSGSGYTQYF,TGTGCCAGTAGTACCCGATCCAGCGGCTCCGGGTATACGCAGTATTTT
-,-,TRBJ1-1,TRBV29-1,CSSSGQQRTEAFF,TGCAGCTCCTCGGGACAACAGAGGACTGAAGCTTTCTTT
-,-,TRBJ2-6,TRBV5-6,CASSPPAGANVLTF,TGTGCCAGCAGCCCTCCGGCTGGGGCCAACGTCCTGACTTTC
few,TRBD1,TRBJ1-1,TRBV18,CASSPLTGTGEEAFF,TGTGCCAGCTCACCCCTGACCGGGACAGGGGAGGAAGCTTTCTTT
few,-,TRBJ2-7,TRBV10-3,CATSPTPYEQYF,TGTGCCACGTCCCCGACACCTTACGAGCAGTACTTC
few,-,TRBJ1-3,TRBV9,CASSVGGLGGNTIYF,TGTGCCAGCAGCGTTGGGGGCCTCGGTGGAAACACCATATATTTT
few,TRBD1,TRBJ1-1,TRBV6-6,CASSYYRGPNTEAFF,TGTGCCAGCAGTTACTACAGGGGCCCGAACACTGAAGCTTTCTTT
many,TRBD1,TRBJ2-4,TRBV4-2,CASSRLLTGGPAKNIQYF,TGTGCCAGCAGCCGGCTACTCACAGGGGGCCCAGCCAAAAACATTCAGTACTTC
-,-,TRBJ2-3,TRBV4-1,CASSQGVADAGTQYF,TGCGCCAGCAGCCAAGGGGTAGCGGATGCAGGTACGCAGTATTTT
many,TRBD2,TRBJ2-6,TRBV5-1,CASSPGGTSGANVLTF,TGCGCCAGCAGCCCGGGAGGCACCTCTGGGGCCAACGTCCTGACTTTC